Listed here are 24 T cell receptor beta chains from one sample, sequenced in a study of blood T cells in healthy people across ages. The second PCR ran about 7 to 12 cycles with a sample-barcoded 5' primer and J-beta primers. One entry per CDR3 protein results from TCRdb running MiXCR on the 5' RACE reads. The data hold more than 500,000 distinct CDR3 sequences, with about 26% observed a single time. The same sample was also studied in work on T cells of mothers and their children.

The sequenced material came from blood. The receptors shown here come from a boy between 2 and 10 years old in good health.

The chain carries TRBV13 and TRBJ2-2; TRBD2 aligns across 9 bases. Trimming removed 2 bases from V and 3 bases from J; junction bases left unmatched: 7. The CDR3 has 17 amino acids. CDR1 is PRHDT and CDR2 is FYEKMQ in the germline V gene (reference sequence). CDR3: CASSLRASGTDTGELFF. Here the CDR3 DNA reads TGTGCCAGCAGCTTAAGAGCTAGCGGGACGGACACCGGGGAGCTGTTTTTT. The variable domain in full, with the rest retrieved from reference TRBV13 and TRBJ2-2, is AAGVIQSPRHLIKEKRETATLKCYPIPRHDTVYWYQQGPGQDPQFLISFYEKMQSDKGSIPDRFSAQQFSDYHSELNMSSLELGDSALYFCASSLRASGTDTGELFFGEGSRLTVL.

This clonotype has a handful of counts. This chain joins TRBV29-1 and TRBJ2-6; D is unresolved. CDR1 is SQVTM, CDR2 ANQGSEA, per germline. Trimming pared 6 bases from V and 2 bases from J, leaving 8 bases between. The length of the CDR3 is 13 residues. CDR3 in DNA: TGCAGCGTCGGATGGGCTGGGGCCAACGTCCTGACTTTC. It translates to CSVGWAGANVLTF.

This clonotype was counted between two and nine times. The chain couples TRBV6-5 to TRBJ1-2, with 8 bases that match TRBD1. Germline V CDR1 and CDR2: MNHEY, SVGAGI. This CDR3 region has 15 residues. Unmatched junction bases numbered 9, after V lost 2 bases and J lost 7 bases. The CDR3 nucleotides are TGTGCCAGCAGTTACGGCGGACAGGGCTTTTCTGGCTACACCTTC. This codes for CASSYGGQGFSGYTF.

Of note for this clonotype: Mismatch with germline at one junction end may stem from a read error. The gene calls are TRBV6-2 or TRBV6-3 and TRBJ2-5; 9 nucleotides align to TRBD2. This CDR3 region has 15 residues. Looked up from germline, CDR1 is MNHEY and CDR2 is SVGEGT. Written as DNA, the CDR3 is TGTGCCAGCAGTTACCGCGGGAGGGCCTCCAATGAGCGGTTCTTC. It encodes CASSYRGRASNERFF.

This clonotype was seen a few times. J is TRBJ2-5 and V is TRBV6-2 or TRBV6-3; tentatively, D is TRBD2 (5 bases). The length of the CDR3 is 11 residues. V lost 3 bases and J lost 7, with 6 bases in between. Germline V gene data show CDR1 as MNHEY and CDR2 as SVGEGT. CDR3 coding DNA: TGTGCCAGCAGTTATGAGGGGACCCAGTACTTC. Translated, it gives CASSYEGTQYF.

The chain employs TRBV24-1 and TRBJ2-2; D is undetermined. Germline V gene sequence: CDR1 KGHDR, CDR2 SFDVKD. Trimming removed 5 bases at V and 7 bases at J, with 13 bases between. The CDR3 totals 14 residues. This chain's CDR3 is CATSGSFGGGELFF. The CDR3 DNA reads as TGTGCCACCAGTGGATCATTCGGCGGCGGGGAGCTGTTTTTT.

This chain uses TRBV7-2 with TRBJ2-1, with D unclear. V dropped 5 bases and J dropped 8 bases, with 10 bases sitting between them. There are 12 residues in the CDR3. Germline-derived CDR1 and CDR2 are SGHTA and FQGNSA. CDR3 sequence reads: CASSPITDEQFF. The CDR3 nucleotides are TGTGCCAGCAGCCCGATAACCGATGAGCAGTTCTTC.

The genes are TRBV29-1 and TRBJ2-3; TRBD1 matches 9 bases. CDR1 is SQVTM, CDR2 ANQGSEA, per germline. The junction had 12 bases not matched to a gene; V was cut back by 0 bases and J by 5 bases. The CDR3 is made up of 17 amino acids. The CDR3 is CSVEDRNRGRGIDTQYF. In DNA form, the CDR3 reads TGCAGCGTTGAAGATAGGAACAGGGGGCGCGGGATAGATACGCAGTATTTT.

For the CDR3, the DNA is TGCAGCGTTGAGGTGGGCGGGAACTACCTCTACGAGCAGTACTTC. It specifies CSVEVGGNYLYEQYF. This chain uses TRBV29-1 with TRBJ2-7; maybe TRBD2 (6 bases). Germline values: CDR1 SQVTM, CDR2 ANQGSEA. V lost 3 bases and J 3 bases, leaving 18 bases between the germline ends. This CDR3 has 15 residues.

This clonotype was observed a handful of times. The genes are TRBV16 and TRBJ2-4; D call uncertain. Trimming removed 5 bases from V and 0 bases from J, with 8 bases in between. The CDR3 covers 14 residues. Germline V lookup: CDR1 KGHSY, CDR2 FQNENV. The CDR3 DNA reads as TGTGCCAGCAGCGGTGAGATAGCCAAAAACATTCAGTACTTC. Residues: CASSGEIAKNIQYF. Together with reference TRBV16 and TRBJ2-4, the CDR3 gives the full variable domain: GEEVAQTPKHLVRGEGQKAKLYCAPIKGHSYVFWYQQVLKNEFKFLISFQNENVFDETGMPKERFSAKCLPNSPCSLEIQATKLEDSAVYFCASSGEIAKNIQYFGAGTRLSVL.

The table lists this clonotype with a few counts. The genes are TRBV5-1 and TRBJ2-2, with a tentative D call TRBD1 (6 bases). The CDR3 has 14 amino acids. The germline V and J ends were trimmed by 6 bases and 6 bases, with 15 bases remaining between them. Germline lookup yields CDR1 SGHRS and CDR2 YFSETQ. CDR3 in DNA: TGCGCCAGCACCGGGGACAATATCGCCGGGGAGCTGTTTTTT. This sequence encodes CASTGDNIAGELFF.

This clonotype came up a few times. V gene TRBV29-1 combines with J gene TRBJ2-5; 7 nucleotides match TRBD1. The V gene's germline CDR1 is SQVTM and CDR2 ANQGSEA. V gave up 7 bases and J gave up 11 bases; unmatched junction bases: 10. The CDR3 contains 11 residues. For the CDR3, the DNA is TGCAGCGCCGGACAGGCACACAAGCAGTACTTC. It specifies CSAGQAHKQYF.

V and J are TRBV6-1 and TRBJ2-5, with D perhaps TRBD1 or TRBD2 (5 bases each). The DNA end favors TRBJ2-7, so the J call may be wrong. This CDR3 contains 12 residues. Germline-derived CDR1 and CDR2 are MNHNS and SASEGT. The DNA for the CDR3 is TGTGCCAGCAGAGGGGACCTCTACGAGCAGTACTTC. Protein product: CASRGDLYEQYF.

This clonotype was seen only a few times. The chain employs TRBV30 and TRBJ1-4; 12 nucleotides align to TRBD1. This CDR3 is 17 amino acids long. V was clipped by 5 bases and J by 8 bases; unmatched bases: 15. Germline CDR1 reads GTSNPN; CDR2 reads SVGIG (reference sequence). CDR3 nucleotides: TGTGCCTGGGCCCAGGGACAGGGGGCGATGGGATGGGAAAAACTGTTTTTT. This encodes CAWAQGQGAMGWEKLFF.

This clonotype has just a few counts. The gene calls are TRBV7-8 and TRBJ2-1; 7 bases are shared with TRBD2. Germline V gene data show CDR1 as SGHVS and CDR2 as FQNEAQ. V lost 5 bases, J lost 2 bases, and 9 bases stayed unmatched. The CDR3 is 16 amino acids. In DNA, the CDR3 is TGTGCCAGCAGCCCAAACCCCGGGGGGACCTACAATGAGCAGTTCTTC. Its protein product is CASSPNPGGTYNEQFF.

The J gene is TRBJ2-7, the V gene TRBV11-2; 7 bases map to TRBD2. V shed 1 base and J 5 bases; nucleotides not matched to a gene: 14. This CDR3 has 17 amino acids. From germline, CDR1 is SGHAT and CDR2 FQNNGV. The CDR3 nucleotides read TGTGCCAGCAGCTTAGGAGTGGGGGGGACTCGGGAAAACGAGCAGTACTTC. Translated, it gives CASSLGVGGTRENEQYF.

V gene TRBV29-1 combines with J gene TRBJ2-5; 9 bases fit TRBD2. The germline V gene has CDR1 SQVTM and CDR2 ANQGSEA. The CDR3 runs 13 residues. V lost 7 bases and J lost 5; bases outside the gene matches: 8. The CDR3 sequence is CSARGRAVETQYF. The CDR3 DNA is TGCAGCGCCCGCGGGAGGGCCGTTGAGACCCAGTACTTC.

This clonotype turned up a few times. The CDR3 loop is CASSEWSSGGLDTQYF. CDR3 DNA: TGTGCCAGCAGTGAATGGTCTAGCGGGGGGTTGGATACGCAGTATTTT. J is TRBJ2-3 and V is TRBV25-1, with 11 bases that match TRBD2. The germline gives CDR1 MGHDK, CDR2 SYGVNS. With 1 base clipped from V and 6 bases from J, the junction kept 6 bases outside the gene matches. The CDR3 length is 16 residues.

This clonotype was detected a few times. This chain connects TRBV20-1 to TRBJ2-5; 8 positions match TRBD2. Losses at the gene ends were 4 bases for V and 11 bases for J; bases not matched to a gene: 6. The CDR3 length is 11 residues. Germline V gene data show CDR1 as DFQATT and CDR2 as SNEGSKA (reference sequence). CDR3 region: CSATVSGEQYF. CDR3 sequence (DNA): TGCAGTGCTACCGTTAGCGGGGAGCAGTACTTC.

This chain joins TRBV5-1 and TRBJ2-5; D is ambiguous. Trimming removed 6 bases from V and 2 bases from J, with 14 bases in between. Per the germline V gene, CDR1 is SGHRS and CDR2 is YFSETQ. There are 14 residues in the CDR3. As DNA, the CDR3 is TGCGCCAGCACGGTATACGGGCCGCAAGAGACCCAGTACTTC. Protein product: CASTVYGPQETQYF. Complete variable domain (other parts from reference TRBV5-1 and TRBJ2-5): KAGVTQTPRYLIKTRGQQVTLSCSPISGHRSVSWYQQTPGQGLQFLFEYFSETQRNKGNFPGRFSGRQFSNSRSEMNVSTLELGDSALYLCASTVYGPQETQYFGPGTRLLVL.

This clonotype was seen more than once but under ten times. This rearrangement joins TRBV10-3 to TRBJ2-2; D is unresolved. CDR3 length: 12 amino acids. The germline V and J ends were trimmed by 7 bases and 5 bases, with 8 bases remaining between them. Germline V gene data show CDR1 as ENHRY and CDR2 as SYGVKD. CDR3 protein: CAIIGPTGELFF. The CDR3 bases are TGTGCCATCATCGGTCCTACCGGGGAGCTGTTTTTT.

This clonotype has just a few counts. This chain uses TRBV7-9 with TRBJ1-4; 10 bases match TRBD1. J lost 7 bases, V lost 3 bases, and 11 bases had no gene match. The CDR3 consists of 17 residues. Per germline, CDR1 SEHNR and CDR2 FQNEAQ (reference sequence). CDR3 region: CASSFINPRDRGEKLFF. The CDR3 DNA sequence: TGTGCCAGCAGCTTCATCAACCCACGGGACAGGGGTGAAAAACTGTTTTTT.

The chain is built from TRBV15 and TRBJ1-6; TRBD1 agrees at 7 bases. Germline assignment: CDR1 LNHNV and CDR2 YYDKDF (reference sequence). Trimming cost V 3 bases and J 9 bases; bases outside gene matches: 8. The length of the CDR3 is 15 residues. CDR3 sequence (DNA): TGTGCCACCAGCAGTGATAACAGGGGATCTTCACCCCTCCACTTT. Translated, it gives CATSSDNRGSSPLHF.

The V gene is TRBV25-1, the J gene TRBJ2-2; D might be TRBD2 (5 bases). The ends were cut back, 4 bases at V and 7 bases at J, with 13 bases in the middle. This CDR3 is built from 14 residues. Germline CDR1 MGHDK, CDR2 SYGVNS. CDR3 bases: TGTGCCAGCAGTGGGCGAACGGGGATCGGGGAGCTGTTTTTT. Amino acids: CASSGRTGIGELFF.